A single sample gave rise to the 5 T cell receptor beta chains below, sequenced in a study of lymphopenia after photon versus proton radiotherapy. The table came from immunoSEQ multiplex PCR; TCRdb's copy has only in-frame clones and leaves some out. The sample has more than 20,000 clones, 75% to 90% seen once. The material sequenced was peripheral blood, taken from a patient treated with photon-based radiotherapy. The receptors come from a woman aged 45 to 65 with pancreatic cancer.

The CDR3 DNA sequence: TGTGCCAGCAGTCGGACAGTTGGCTATGGCTACACCTTC. It codes for CASSRTVGYGYTF. The chain carries TRBV6-1 and TRBJ1-2, with D maybe TRBD1 (6 bases). The ends were cut back, 5 bases at V and 4 bases at J, with 11 bases in the middle. Germline V gene lookup returns CDR1 MNHNS and CDR2 SASEGT. CDR3 length equals 13 residues.

The gene calls are TRBV11-1 and TRBJ2-3; 8 nucleotides line up with TRBD2. The CDR3 covers 15 residues. Per germline, CDR1 SGHAT and CDR2 FQDESV (reference sequence). The V segment lost 6 bases and the J segment 1 base; nucleotides outside the gene matches: 6. CDR3 coding DNA: TGTGCCAGCAGTATCCAACTAGCGGGCACAGATACGCAGTATTTT. Translation gives CASSIQLAGTDTQYF.

The CDR3 reads CASSLYPPAGSNQPQHF. CDR3 DNA sequence: TGTGCCAGCAGTCTATACCCCCCCGCTGGGAGCAATCAGCCCCAGCATTTT. The chain recombines TRBV27 with TRBJ1-5, with no clear D. Trimming pared 5 bases from V and 1 base from J, leaving 18 bases between. This CDR3 has 17 residues. The germline gives CDR1 MNHEY, CDR2 SMNVEV (reference sequence).

The CDR3 is CASLPGLATDTQYF. CDR3 nucleotide sequence: TGTGCCTCTCTACCGGGACTAGCCACAGATACGCAGTATTTT. J is TRBJ2-3 and V is TRBV6-1, with 9 bases that match TRBD2. Per the germline V gene, CDR1 is MNHNS and CDR2 is SASEGT. V gave up 11 bases and J gave up 2 bases; unmatched junction bases: 8. The CDR3 spans 14 residues.

The rearrangement uses TRBV5-4 and TRBJ1-1; D unclear. Germline V CDR1 and CDR2: SGHNT, YYREEE (reference sequence). Trimming took 0 bases from V and 1 from J, leaving 7 bases between them. The length of the CDR3 is 14 residues. CDR3 loop: CASSLGHGNTEAFF. Here the CDR3 DNA reads TGTGCCAGCAGCTTGGGTCACGGGAACACTGAAGCTTTCTTT.